The next 25 T cell receptor beta chains were all read from a single sample in a study of T cells in Graves' hyperthyroidism and ophthalmopathy. Amplification of TCR beta CDR3 regions was performed using RNA transcripts as template. An initial round of RT-PCR targeting the TCR CDR3 relied on the HTBI primer set. TCRdb re-called the multiplex PCR reads through MiXCR, storing one row per CDR3 protein. The sample lists 500,000 to 650,000 distinct CDR3 sequences; 15% to 20% were seen once. The source material was blood. These receptors came from a woman under 30 with Graves' ophthalmopathy.

Regarding this clonotype: A much bigger clone sits one base away, suggesting this may be a read error. The chain uses TRBV27 and TRBJ2-5; maybe TRBD1 (5 bases). V was pared by 6 bases and J by 2 bases, with 13 bases between. The CDR3 consists of 14 residues. CDR1 is MNHEY and CDR2 is SMNVEV in the germline V gene (reference sequence). The CDR3 protein is CASSWGSGQETQYF. The CDR3 DNA reads TGTGCCAGCAGCTGGGGCAGTGGACAAGAGACCCAGTACTTC.

This sequence joins TRBV5-1 and TRBJ2-2; 16 nucleotides line up with TRBD2. J was trimmed by 1 base and V by 5 bases; bases with no gene match: 5. Germline V gene data show CDR1 as SGHRS and CDR2 as YFSETQ. The CDR3 has 18 amino acids. The CDR3 loop reads CASSFGTSGRVNTGELFF. CDR3 DNA: TGCGCCAGCAGTTTCGGGACTAGCGGGAGGGTGAACACCGGGGAGCTGTTTTTT.

A few counts support this clonotype. This chain uses TRBV25-1 with TRBJ1-1, with TRBD1 matching 12 bases. The CDR3 is made up of 17 amino acids. V shed 2 bases, J shed 5 bases, and the junction held 9 bases outside the gene matches. Germline values: CDR1 MGHDK, CDR2 SYGVNS. The DNA for the CDR3 is TGTGCCAGCAGTGAAGAGGGGACAGGGGGCGCGAGAACTGAAGCTTTCTTT. Protein: CASSEEGTGGARTEAFF.

This clonotype was detected ten times or more. The chain couples TRBV12-3 or TRBV12-4 to TRBJ1-2; 7 bases align to TRBD1. V dropped 6 bases and J dropped 4; count of bases not matched to a gene: 2. This CDR3 spans 12 amino acids. As DNA, the CDR3 is TGTGCCAGCAGACAGGGGTTCTATGGCTACACCTTC. Amino acid sequence: CASRQGFYGYTF.

This clonotype was picked up many times. This chain uses TRBV30 with TRBJ1-5; D perhaps matches TRBD1 (5 bases). This CDR3 is built from 14 residues. The germline V and J ends were trimmed by 0 bases and 6 bases, with 12 bases remaining between them. Germline CDR1 GTSNPN, CDR2 SVGIG (reference sequence). Here the CDR3 DNA reads TGTGCCTGGAGTGTACGAGGGGAAAGTCAGCCCCAGCATTTT. The encoded protein is CAWSVRGESQPQHF.

The chain recombines TRBV7-2 with TRBJ1-3; D unresolved. This CDR3 contains 16 residues. V lost 2 bases and J 0 bases, leaving 11 bases between the germline ends. Per the germline V gene, CDR1 is SGHTA and CDR2 is FQGNSA. CDR3 nucleotides: TGTGCCAGCAGCTTAAGGTTAGGGAACTCTGGAAACACCATATATTTT. This gives the protein CASSLRLGNSGNTIYF. The entire variable domain, with the rest obtained from reference TRBV7-2 and TRBJ1-3, is as follows: GAGVSQSPSNKVTEKGKDVELRCDPISGHTALYWYRQSLGQGLEFLIYFQGNSAPDKSGLPSDRFSAERTGGSVSTLTIQRTQQEDSAVYLCASSLRLGNSGNTIYFGEGSWLTVV.

This clonotype was seen a single time. J is TRBJ1-1 and V is TRBV19; D call uncertain. The CDR3 spans 15 residues. The germline CDR1 and CDR2 sequences are LNHDA and SQIVND (reference sequence). V lost 5 bases and J lost 1, with 14 bases in between. The chain's CDR3 is CASSARLGENTEAFF. The CDR3 coding sequence is TGTGCCAGTAGTGCTCGCCTTGGGGAGAACACTGAAGCTTTCTTT.

Comments on this clonotype: A much larger clone differs from this one at a single base, so this may be a read error. The chain links TRBV9 to TRBJ2-5; a possible D gene is TRBD1 (6 bases). This CDR3 is built from 16 residues. V lost 3 bases to trimming and J lost 1 base, with 16 bases between them. Germline assignment: CDR1 SGDLS and CDR2 YYNGEE. This CDR3 is CASSGRTDGIQETQYF. In DNA, the CDR3 is TGTGCCAGCAGCGGGCGGACAGATGGAATCCAAGAGACCCAGTACTTC.

This clonotype was observed a handful of times. The chain joins TRBV4-1 to TRBJ1-1; D remains ambiguous. Trimming removed 1 base at V and 2 bases at J, with 11 bases between. The CDR3 covers 15 residues. CDR1 and CDR2 from the germline V gene are MGHRA and YSYEKL. CDR3 region: CASSQVGSLNTEAFF. In DNA, the CDR3 is TGCGCCAGCAGCCAAGTCGGCAGCCTAAACACTGAAGCTTTCTTT.

This clonotype has just a few counts. The chain couples TRBV9 to TRBJ1-2; D gene uncertain. The germline V gene encodes CDR1 SGDLS and CDR2 YYNGEE. The CDR3 sequence is 14 residues long. Trimming stripped 0 bases from V and 4 bases from J, with 10 bases between. The CDR3 nucleotides are TGTGCCAGCAGCGTAGCTTCGGGGAGCTATGGCTACACCTTC. Residues: CASSVASGSYGYTF.

This clonotype was detected many times. The chain joins TRBV28 to TRBJ2-2, with TRBD2 identical over 10 bases. Germline CDR1 reads MDHEN; CDR2 reads SYDVKM. The CDR3 loop spans 17 amino acids. Germline trimming cut 3 bases from V and 1 base from J; bases unmatched to any gene: 5. CDR3 sequence reads: CASSFQAGGWNTGELFF. The CDR3 nucleotides read TGTGCCAGCAGTTTCCAAGCGGGGGGGTGGAACACCGGGGAGCTGTTTTTT.

The chain uses TRBV6-2 or TRBV6-3 and TRBJ2-2, with D possibly being TRBD1 or TRBD2 (5 bases each). Trimming removed 5 bases at V and 2 bases at J, with 9 bases between. The CDR3 consists of 14 residues. Per germline, CDR1 MNHEY and CDR2 SVGEGT. The CDR3 sequence is CASSNRDNTGELFF. CDR3 DNA: TGTGCCAGCAGTAATCGGGACAACACCGGGGAGCTGTTTTTT.

This clonotype was seen ten or more times. The chain has TRBV5-5 and TRBJ2-7; possibly TRBD1 or TRBD2 for D (5 bases each). The CDR3 runs to 14 residues. Trimming left V 3 bases short and J 3 bases short, with 13 bases between. Germline loops: CDR1 SGHKS, CDR2 YYEKEE (reference sequence). CDR3 DNA: TGTGCCAGCAGCTGGAGGCCAGGGTTCTACGAGCAGTACTTC. Amino acids: CASSWRPGFYEQYF.

This clonotype has only one observation. It may be a read error: a sequence one base away is much more abundant. CDR3 loop: CASRRHSSITDTQCF. The CDR3 DNA sequence: TGTGCCAGCAGGCGACACTCATCGATCACAGATACGCAGTGTTTT. The rearrangement links TRBV2 to TRBJ2-3, with D unresolved. Germline CDR1 SNHLY, CDR2 FYNNEI. The CDR3 is made up of 15 amino acids.

This clonotype was counted at least ten times. This chain links TRBV6-2 or TRBV6-3 with TRBJ1-1; a possible D gene is TRBD1 (5 bases). Germline CDR1 and CDR2: MNHEY and SVGEGT. The CDR3 has 15 amino acids. V shed 0 bases and J shed 5 bases, with 13 bases lying between them. CDR3 loop: CASSYSTGGGTEAFF. CDR3 nucleotide sequence: TGTGCCAGCAGTTACTCGACTGGGGGAGGGACTGAAGCTTTCTTT.

V gene TRBV6-1 combines with J gene TRBJ2-2, with 9 bases fitting TRBD1. The CDR3 is 15 amino acids. CDR1 and CDR2 from the germline V gene are MNHNS and SASEGT. The trim removed 6 bases at V and 6 bases at J, leaving 8 bases unmatched. This CDR3 reads CASSPRTGVPGELFF. In DNA form, the CDR3 reads TGTGCCAGCAGCCCCCGGACAGGGGTCCCCGGGGAGCTGTTTTTT.

This clonotype has only a few counts. CDR3 sequence (DNA): TGTGCCAGCAGCCAAGATGTTAGTAACAGGGCCTACGAGCAGTACTTC. Translating gives CASSQDVSNRAYEQYF. This chain joins TRBV3-1 and TRBJ2-7; perhaps TRBD1 as D (6 bases). The germline V gene has CDR1 LGHDT and CDR2 YNNKEL (reference sequence). V was cut by 0 bases and J by 2 bases, with 14 bases left in between. CDR3 length: 16 residues.

Many counts were recorded for this clonotype. V is TRBV30 and J is TRBJ1-1, with a weak D call TRBD1 (6 bases). CDR1 is GTSNPN, CDR2 SVGIG, per germline (reference sequence). The CDR3 is made up of 13 amino acids. V lost 3 bases to trimming and J lost 2 bases, with 10 bases between them. CDR3 loop: CAWRGQPNTEAFF. The CDR3 DNA sequence: TGTGCCTGGAGAGGACAGCCAAACACTGAAGCTTTCTTT.

V and J are TRBV19 and TRBJ2-5; either TRBD1 or TRBD2 may fit D (5 bases each). Germline CDR1 and CDR2: LNHDA and SQIVND (reference sequence). Trimming removed 5 bases at V and 5 bases at J, with 18 bases between. This CDR3 is built from 15 residues. Written as DNA, the CDR3 is TGTGCCAGTAGTGGTGGCGAGGGGCTAGGGGAGACCCAGTACTTC. It yields the protein CASSGGEGLGETQYF.

This chain links TRBV6-2 or TRBV6-3 with TRBJ2-7; either TRBD1 or TRBD2 may fit D (5 bases each). Germline V lookup: CDR1 MNHEY, CDR2 SVGEGT. V was pared by 5 bases and J by 2 bases, with 16 bases between. The CDR3 is made up of 15 amino acids. The CDR3 here is CASSPRRDGPYEQYF. The CDR3 region has the DNA TGTGCCAGCAGTCCCCGCCGGGACGGACCCTACGAGCAGTACTTC.

In its sample, this clonotype was seen many times. This rearrangement joins TRBV20-1 to TRBJ1-2, with 8 bases lining up with TRBD1. This CDR3 region has 14 residues. Germline V gene lookup returns CDR1 DFQATT and CDR2 SNEGSKA (reference sequence). J was trimmed by 2 bases and V by 6 bases; bases with no gene match: 8. As DNA, the CDR3 is TGCAGTGCGAAGAGACAGGGGACGAACTATGGCTACACCTTC. Translation: CSAKRQGTNYGYTF.

The CDR3 loop reads CASSHKSRGGRYEQYF. CDR3 sequence (DNA): TGTGCCAGCAGCCACAAATCCCGGGGGGGCCGGTACGAGCAGTACTTC. The V call is TRBV7-3, the J call TRBJ2-7; TRBD2 matches 8 bases. The trim removed 5 bases at V and 4 bases at J, leaving 13 bases unmatched. The length of the CDR3 is 16 residues. CDR1 SGHTA and CDR2 FQGTGA come from the germline V gene.

The sample holds many counts of this clonotype. V gene TRBV4-1 combines with J gene TRBJ2-1; TRBD2 aligns across 8 bases. The CDR3 has 16 residues. Germline assignment: CDR1 MGHRA and CDR2 YSYEKL. Germline trimming cut 2 bases from V and 2 bases from J; bases unmatched to any gene: 5. The CDR3 here is CASSQSAGVTYNEQFF. CDR3 nucleotides: TGCGCCAGCAGCCAATCAGCGGGGGTGACCTACAATGAGCAGTTCTTC.

This clonotype appeared many times. The CDR3 nucleotides read TGTGCCAGCAGCGTGAATCTAGCGGGAGGAGAGGGAGAGACCCAGTACTTC. Translating it yields CASSVNLAGGEGETQYF. The chain carries TRBV7-9 and TRBJ2-5; 11 nucleotides line up with TRBD2. The germline CDR1 and CDR2 sequences are SEHNR and FQNEAQ (reference sequence). V dropped 5 bases and J dropped 4; count of bases not matched to a gene: 12. The CDR3 has 17 amino acids.

At least ten counts were recorded for this clonotype. The rearrangement joins TRBV7-9 to TRBJ2-1, with TRBD2 matching over 13 bases. Germline CDR1 and CDR2: SEHNR and FQNEAQ (reference sequence). The CDR3 extends over 15 amino acids. V lost 5 bases, J lost 8 bases, and 6 bases stayed unmatched. The DNA for the CDR3 is TGTGCCAGCAGCCCTAGGACTAGCGGGGGCGATGAGCAGTTCTTC. Protein product: CASSPRTSGGDEQFF.